This T cell receptor (beta chain) emerged from a study of T cell responses to AZD1222 COVID-19 vaccine. About this clone itself: Its target is unknown.

This CDR3 is 17 amino acids long. The V end was cut by 6 bases, the J end by 4 bases, with 25 bases between. Germline V gene data show CDR1 as MNHEY and CDR2 as SMNVEV (reference sequence). Libraries were prepared by immunoSEQ multiplex PCR; TCRdb keeps only in-frame clonotypes and omits some of them. The table includes 130,000 or so clones, about 88% detected once. Overall study findings and caveats: Spike was spanned by vaccine-associated CD4 TCRs, with dominance at 160-218 and 743-854. Close to half of all spike-specific TCRs reportedly target regions of the variants that are unmutated.

The sequencing used peripheral blood, collected 28 days after the second AZD1222 dose. J is TRBJ2-7 and V is TRBV27; D might be TRBD1 (6 bases). This clonotype was obtained from an adult who received the AZD1222 COVID-19 vaccine. The CDR3 sequence is CASRPVPGHQVKYEQYF. CDR3 bases: TGTGCCAGCAGGCCCGTGCCGGGACACCAAGTGAAGTACGAGCAGTACTTC.